Listed below are T cell receptor beta chains from one sample, sequenced in a study of blood T cell repertoires in COVID-19. Assay: immunoSEQ multiplex PCR; the TCRdb copy retains only in-frame clones and omits some. The sample contains 30,000 to 35,000 clones, 80% to 90% of which appear only once. The sample consisted of peripheral blood. These receptors came from a man older than 75 with acute or convalescent COVID-19. Each CDR3 is given without its conserved first and last residue.

>TRBV28|TRBJ1-5
ASSLARWGQGGQPQH
>TRBV2|TRBJ1-1
ASMGDSTLNTEAF
>TRBV7-2|TRBJ2-1
ASSPGTSGKANEQF
>TRBV15|TRBJ1-6
ATSRAHPGTGEESPLH
>TRBV6-5|TRBJ1-4
ASSFTRGSNEKLF
>TRBV19|TRBJ2-7
ASSIDSWSIYEQY
>TRBV5-1|TRBJ2-2
ASSPGVTGELF
>TRBV5-1|TRBJ2-3
ASSLAAISTDTQY
>TRBV28|TRBJ1-1
ASRSGGSGTEAF
>TRBV3-1/TRBV3-2|TRBJ2-2
ASSPGQSTGELF
>TRBV10-2|TRBJ1-2
ASSEPGERSYGYT
>TRBV5-1|TRBJ1-1
ASSSTGNTEAF
>TRBV7-9|TRBJ1-2
ASSSGQGNYGYT
>TRBV4-2|TRBJ2-7
ASSREREQY
>TRBV28|TRBJ2-2
ASSYPGTGTGELF
>TRBV3-1/TRBV3-2|TRBJ2-3
ASSHRLAGGPRHSGTQY
>TRBV7-9|TRBJ1-3
ASSLGGSDSGNTIY
>TRBV19|TRBJ2-1
ASRQILAGGSNEQF
>TRBV4-1|TRBJ2-3
ASKLREYGTDTQY
>TRBV18|TRBJ1-1
ASSRLDRGNTEAF
>TRBV6-4|TRBJ1-5
ASQQQGQYHQPQH
>TRBV5-4|TRBJ1-2
ASSFGQTSSYGYT
>TRBV7-9|TRBJ1-1
ASSLEGGTEAF
>TRBV7-2|TRBJ2-5
ASSFQGAQGGTQY
>TRBV7-2|TRBJ2-7
ASSLGGGPRGEQY
>TRBV5-1|TRBJ2-7
ASSPRQGYEQY
>TRBV6-1|TRBJ1-5
ASSEASGEPQH
>TRBV6-5|TRBJ2-3
ASSSGQGNTQY
>TRBV30|TRBJ2-7
AWTLSGIDYEQY
>TRBV28|TRBJ2-5
ASIHTGTGGLGTQY
>TRBV6-1|TRBJ2-7
ASSEPGEISYEQY
>TRBV7-2|TRBJ2-5
ASSLSLARGGEETQY
>TRBV10-2|TRBJ2-5
ASSPGLAGWETQY
>TRBV7-2|TRBJ2-5
ASSPEGSRGTQY
>TRBV10-2|TRBJ1-6
ASSDSNSPLH
>TRBV5-1|TRBJ1-2
ASSQGHQYGYT
>TRBV7-2|TRBJ2-2
ASSLTQGVGGELF
>TRBV4-2|TRBJ1-4
ASSQGGSEKLF
>TRBV9|TRBJ2-3
ASSVYSDTQY
>TRBV4-2|TRBJ2-3
ASSQGRGSGRDTQY
>TRBV9|TRBJ2-1
ASSGWDSRRNNEQF
>TRBV28|TRBJ1-5
ASSKLNQPQH
>TRBV29-1|TRBJ2-7
SALRTGGPSYEQY
>TRBV30|TRBJ1-1
AWSRGGRTEAF